The 21 T cell receptor beta chains reported below all come from one sample, sequenced in a study of blood T cell repertoires in COVID-19. TCRdb's table, derived via immunoSEQ multiplex PCR, lists solely in-frame clones and lacks some. The data contain more than 250,000 clones, about 90% of them singletons. Material for sequencing was peripheral blood. The receptors originated from a man aged 18 to 29 who had recovered from COVID-19.

The chain carries TRBV7-9 and TRBJ1-1, with 7 bases that match TRBD1. CDR3 length: 14 residues. V was pared by 5 bases and J by 0 bases, with 3 bases of the junction left unmatched. Germline V gene data show CDR1 as SEHNR and CDR2 as FQNEAQ (reference sequence). CDR3: CASSAGQMNTEAFF. The CDR3 DNA follows: TGTGCCAGCAGCGCGGGACAGATGAACACTGAAGCTTTCTTT.

In nucleotides, the CDR3 is TGTGCCAGTAGTCAAACGGGAATCTACGAGCAGTACTTC. Translating gives CASSQTGIYEQYF. This chain uses TRBV19 with TRBJ2-7; TRBD2 is a possible D gene (5 bases). Germline CDR1 is LNHDA and CDR2 is SQIVND (reference sequence). V gave up 5 bases and J gave up 3 bases, with 11 bases separating them. The CDR3 extends over 13 amino acids.

J is TRBJ2-7 and V is TRBV4-2, with 9 bases lining up with TRBD2. The CDR3 covers 15 residues. The trim removed 1 base at V and 4 bases at J, leaving 5 bases unmatched. Germline CDR1 reads LGHNA; CDR2 reads YNFKEQ. CDR3 coding DNA: TGTGCCAGCAGCCAAGGGAAGCGGGAGGATTACGAGCAGTACTTC. Amino acid sequence: CASSQGKREDYEQYF.

This chain links TRBV7-6 with TRBJ1-3, with 7 bases matching TRBD1. CDR1 and CDR2 (germline): SGHVS, FNYEAQ. V lost 5 bases to trimming and J lost 1 base; unmatched junction nucleotides: 5. The CDR3 length is 15 residues. The DNA for the CDR3 is TGTGCCAGCAGCGCCACAGGGGATTCTGGAAACACCATATATTTT. Amino acids: CASSATGDSGNTIYF. The whole variable domain, remainder taken from reference TRBV7-6 and TRBJ1-3, is GAGVSQSPRYKVTKRGQDVALRCDPISGHVSLYWYRQALGQGPEFLTYFNYEAQQDKSGLPNDRFSAERPEGSISTLTIQRTEQRDSAMYRCASSATGDSGNTIYFGEGSWLTVV.

The J gene is TRBJ1-6, the V gene TRBV27, with D tentatively TRBD1 (6 bases). The CDR3 runs to 15 residues. Germline CDR1 MNHEY, CDR2 SMNVEV (reference sequence). The V and J ends lost 6 bases and 9 bases respectively, with 18 bases between them. This CDR3 is CASSPFEGRGSPLHF. The CDR3 DNA sequence: TGTGCCAGCAGCCCATTTGAGGGCAGGGGTTCACCCCTCCACTTT.

The chain is built from TRBV4-2 and TRBJ2-7, with D perhaps matching TRBD1 (6 bases). V was clipped by 1 base and J by 2 bases, with 12 bases between them. This CDR3 contains 15 residues. CDR1 is LGHNA and CDR2 is YNFKEQ in the germline V gene. The CDR3 bases are TGTGCCAGCAGCCAAGGGGTGGACAGCGCCTACGAGCAGTACTTC. Amino acids: CASSQGVDSAYEQYF.

The gene calls are TRBV5-8 and TRBJ1-1; 9 bases fit TRBD1. J gave up 5 bases and V 4 bases, and 6 bases lay outside the gene matches. The CDR3 is 14 residues long. Germline assignment: CDR1 SGHTS and CDR2 YDEGEE. The CDR3 is CASSPGQGRTEAFF. Written as DNA, the CDR3 is TGTGCCAGCAGCCCGGGACAGGGAAGAACTGAAGCTTTCTTT. The complete variable domain, with remaining parts taken from reference TRBV5-8 and TRBJ1-1, reads EAGVTQSPTHLIKTRGQQATLRCSPISGHTSVYWYQQALGLGLQFLLWYDEGEERNRGNFPPRFSGRQFPNYSSELNVNALELEDSALYLCASSPGQGRTEAFFGQGTRLTVV.

DNA of the CDR3: TGTGCCAGCAGTTACTCGGCGAGCGGTAGCACAGATACGCAGTATTTT. Protein: CASSYSASGSTDTQYF. V gene TRBV6-2 or TRBV6-3 combines with J gene TRBJ2-3; D possibly corresponds to TRBD2 (5 bases). Looked up from germline, CDR1 is MNHEY and CDR2 is SVGEGT. The V end lost 0 bases, the J end lost 0 bases, and 10 bases lay between the germline ends. This CDR3 spans 16 amino acids.

The chain carries TRBV5-1 and TRBJ2-7, with unresolved D. Germline V gene sequence: CDR1 SGHRS, CDR2 YFSETQ. This CDR3 spans 14 amino acids. V was cut by 1 base and J by 2 bases, with 10 bases left in between. The CDR3, as DNA: TGCGCCAGCAGCTTGCGCGGAAGCGCCTACGAGCAGTACTTC. The encoded protein is CASSLRGSAYEQYF.

This clone has only a few counts. This sequence joins TRBV2 and TRBJ1-2, with a weak D call TRBD1 (6 bases). The CDR3 covers 13 residues. Germline V CDR1 and CDR2: SNHLY, FYNNEI. V was clipped by 6 bases and J by 8 bases, with 16 bases between them. CDR3 DNA: TGTGCCAGCAGGACCAACAGGGAAGGCGGCTACACCTTC. Protein sequence: CASRTNREGGYTF.

The chain links TRBV5-5 to TRBJ2-7; 9 bases align to TRBD1. The CDR3 is 14 amino acids. With V trimmed by 4 bases and J by 4 bases, 6 bases remained unmatched. Germline V gene data show CDR1 as SGHKS and CDR2 as YYEKEE (reference sequence). Here the CDR3 DNA reads TGTGCCAGCAGCCCTGGACAGGGGCGATACGAGCAGTACTTC. Translation: CASSPGQGRYEQYF.

A note on this clone: A junction end diverges from the germline sequence, so it may reflect a read error. This sequence joins TRBV19 and TRBJ1-2; D possibly corresponds to TRBD1 (5 bases). CDR3 size: 14 residues. Per the germline V gene, CDR1 is LNHDA and CDR2 is SQIVND (reference sequence). DNA of the CDR3: TGTGCCAGTAATCCCTCCGGACAACCTCCTGGCAACACCTTC. Residues: CASNPSGQPPGNTF.

The chain recombines TRBV11-1 with TRBJ2-7; possibly TRBD2 for D (5 bases). This CDR3 is 16 amino acids long. Trimming took 2 bases from V and 1 from J, leaving 15 bases between them. The germline gives CDR1 SGHAT, CDR2 FQDESV (reference sequence). DNA of the CDR3: TGTGCCAGCAGCTTAAGCGAGGGCTTCGAGTCCTACGAGCAGTACTTC. Its translation: CASSLSEGFESYEQYF.

The V gene is TRBV7-9, the J gene TRBJ2-1, with D perhaps matching TRBD2 (6 bases). This CDR3 has 15 residues. Germline CDR1 SEHNR, CDR2 FQNEAQ (reference sequence). V gave up 5 bases and J gave up 2 bases, with 13 bases separating them. The CDR3 bases are TGTGCCAGCAGCCCCCGCGGGGTAGCCTACAATGAGCAGTTCTTC. It specifies CASSPRGVAYNEQFF.

V gene TRBV7-9 combines with J gene TRBJ2-3; TRBD2 is a possible D gene (6 bases). V was pared by 0 bases and J by 0 bases, with 16 bases between. Per germline, CDR1 SEHNR and CDR2 FQNEAQ (reference sequence). The CDR3 is made up of 18 amino acids. In nucleotides, the CDR3 is TGTGCCAGCAGCTTAGCGGGGGGTTCGACCACTAGCACAGATACGCAGTATTTT. Translated, it gives CASSLAGGSTTSTDTQYF.

This clone appeared once. The chain couples TRBV4-1 to TRBJ2-2; perhaps TRBD2 as D (6 bases). CDR1 MGHRA and CDR2 YSYEKL come from the germline V gene. Trimming stripped 1 base from V and 3 bases from J, with 18 bases between. The CDR3 has 18 amino acids. In DNA form, the CDR3 reads TGCGCCAGCAGCCAAGGAGGATCCGGCGGGGTGGACACCGGGGAGCTGTTTTTT. This encodes CASSQGGSGGVDTGELFF.

The rearrangement joins TRBV13 to TRBJ2-3, with TRBD2 matching over 9 bases. Trimming at V came to 3 bases and at J to 4 bases, leaving 8 bases not matched to a gene. Germline V gene sequence: CDR1 PRHDT, CDR2 FYEKMQ (reference sequence). CDR3 length equals 16 residues. As DNA, the CDR3 is TGTGCCAGCAGCTTCTCCGGGACTAGCTTCGCAGATACGCAGTATTTT. Translating it yields CASSFSGTSFADTQYF. The whole variable domain, filled in from reference TRBV13 and TRBJ2-3, reads AAGVIQSPRHLIKEKRETATLKCYPIPRHDTVYWYQQGPGQDPQFLISFYEKMQSDKGSIPDRFSAQQFSDYHSELNMSSLELGDSALYFCASSFSGTSFADTQYFGPGTRLTVL.

The J gene is TRBJ2-3, the V gene TRBV11-1; TRBD2 aligns across 11 bases. The germline CDR1 and CDR2 sequences are SGHAT and FQDESV (reference sequence). The length of the CDR3 is 12 residues. V dropped 5 bases and J dropped 13; count of bases not matched to a gene: 5. The CDR3 loop is CASSRLAGLEYF. The CDR3 DNA reads TGTGCCAGCAGCAGACTAGCGGGACTCGAGTATTTT.

The gene calls are TRBV7-2 and TRBJ1-6; D is uncertain. Germline CDR1 and CDR2: SGHTA and FQGNSA. Trimming cost V 3 bases and J 0 bases, with 15 bases left between them. The CDR3 loop spans 18 amino acids. The CDR3: CASSFTPAPGSYNSPLHF. DNA of the CDR3: TGTGCCAGCAGCTTTACCCCAGCACCGGGCTCCTATAATTCACCCCTCCACTTT.

This rearrangement joins TRBV7-2 to TRBJ2-6; D possibly corresponds to TRBD2 (5 bases). The ends were cut back, 3 bases at V and 4 bases at J, with 10 bases in the middle. Germline CDR1 reads SGHTA; CDR2 reads FQGNSA. CDR3 length: 15 amino acids. The CDR3 reads CASSFRGSGANVLTF. CDR3 coding DNA: TGTGCCAGCAGCTTCAGAGGGAGCGGGGCCAACGTCCTGACTTTC.

The V call is TRBV7-8, the J call TRBJ2-7; D perhaps matches TRBD2 (5 bases). CDR1 is SGHVS, CDR2 FQNEAQ, per germline. V was shortened by 5 bases and J by 4 bases, with 12 bases between the two germline ends. CDR3 length: 13 residues. CDR3 nucleotides: TGTGCCAGCAGCCAGCTTGGGAGATACGAGCAGTACTTC. It is translated as CASSQLGRYEQYF.